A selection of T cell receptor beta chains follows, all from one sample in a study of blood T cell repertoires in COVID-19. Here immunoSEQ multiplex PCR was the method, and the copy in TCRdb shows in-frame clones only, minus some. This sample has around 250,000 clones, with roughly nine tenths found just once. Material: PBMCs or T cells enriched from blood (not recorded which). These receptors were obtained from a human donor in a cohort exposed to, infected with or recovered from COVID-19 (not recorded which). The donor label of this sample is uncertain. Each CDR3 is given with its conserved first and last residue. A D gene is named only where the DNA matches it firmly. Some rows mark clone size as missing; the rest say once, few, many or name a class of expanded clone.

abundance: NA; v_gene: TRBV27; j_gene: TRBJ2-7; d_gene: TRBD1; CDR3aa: CASSLSTGQVPYEQYF; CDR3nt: TGTGCCAGCAGTTTATCGACGGGACAGGTTCCCTACGAGCAGTACTTC
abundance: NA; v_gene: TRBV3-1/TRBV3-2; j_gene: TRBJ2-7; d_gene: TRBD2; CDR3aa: CASSPLGAGDSYEQYF; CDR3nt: TGTGCCAGCAGCCCCCTCGGGGCGGGGGACTCCTACGAGCAGTACTTC
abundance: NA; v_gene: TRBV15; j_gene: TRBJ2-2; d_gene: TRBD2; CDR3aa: CATSSRLDSGGVGLFF; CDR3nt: TGTGCCACCAGCTCCCGTTTAGACAGCGGGGGGGTGGGGCTGTTTTTT
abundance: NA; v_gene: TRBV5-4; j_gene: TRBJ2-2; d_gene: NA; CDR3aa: CASSPGGSGELFF; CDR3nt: TGTGCCAGCAGCCCGGGGGGCTCCGGGGAGCTGTTTTTT
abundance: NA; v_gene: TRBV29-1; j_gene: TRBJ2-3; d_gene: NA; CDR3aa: CSVEVGPRDTQYF; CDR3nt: TGCAGCGTTGAAGTTGGGCCCCGGGATACGCAGTATTTT
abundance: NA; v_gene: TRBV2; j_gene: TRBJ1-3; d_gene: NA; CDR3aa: CASSGLNGNTIYF; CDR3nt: TGTGCCAGCAGTGGACTGAATGGAAACACCATATATTTT
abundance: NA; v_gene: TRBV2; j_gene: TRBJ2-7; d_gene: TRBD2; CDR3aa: CASSLWRGGTYEQYF; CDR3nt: TGTGCCAGCAGCCTCTGGCGGGGGGGCACCTACGAGCAGTACTTC
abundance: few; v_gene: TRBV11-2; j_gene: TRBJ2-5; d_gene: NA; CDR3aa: CASSLDHSQETQYF; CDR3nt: TGTGCCAGCAGCTTAGACCATTCCCAAGAGACCCAGTACTTC
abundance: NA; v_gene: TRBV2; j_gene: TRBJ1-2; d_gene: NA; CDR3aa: CASSPRREYGYTF; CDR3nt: TGTGCCAGCAGTCCCCGACGGGAGTATGGCTACACCTTC
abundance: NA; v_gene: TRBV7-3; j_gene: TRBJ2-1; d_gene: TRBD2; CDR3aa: CASSLGTTHNEQFF; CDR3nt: TGTGCCAGCAGCTTAGGGACTACCCACAATGAGCAGTTCTTC
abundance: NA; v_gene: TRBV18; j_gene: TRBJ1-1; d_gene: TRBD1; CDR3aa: CASSPFSGQGEKNTEAFF; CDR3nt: TGTGCCAGCTCACCATTCTCGGGACAGGGTGAAAAGAACACTGAAGCTTTCTTT
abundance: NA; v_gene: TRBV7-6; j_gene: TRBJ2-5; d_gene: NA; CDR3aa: CASSLAIPMTGYQETQYF; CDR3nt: TGTGCCAGCAGCTTAGCGATCCCAATGACAGGTTACCAAGAGACCCAGTACTTC
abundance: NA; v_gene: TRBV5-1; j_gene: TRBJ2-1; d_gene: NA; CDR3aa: CASSLRSPYNEQFF; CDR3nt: TGCGCCAGCAGCTTAAGAAGCCCTTACAATGAGCAGTTCTTC
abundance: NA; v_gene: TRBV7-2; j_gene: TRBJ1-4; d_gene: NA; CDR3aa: CASSLDGGTNEKLFF; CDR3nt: TGTGCCAGCAGCCTAGATGGGGGCACTAATGAAAAACTGTTTTTT
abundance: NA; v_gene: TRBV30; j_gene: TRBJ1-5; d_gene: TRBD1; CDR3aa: CAWSPSIRGPSNQPQHF; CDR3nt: TGTGCCTGGAGTCCTAGCATCAGGGGGCCCAGCAATCAGCCCCAGCATTTT
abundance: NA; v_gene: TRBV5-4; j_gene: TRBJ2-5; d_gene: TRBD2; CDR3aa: CASSLGWTSGGETQYF; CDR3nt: TGTGCCAGCAGCTTGGGATGGACTAGCGGGGGGGAGACCCAGTACTTC
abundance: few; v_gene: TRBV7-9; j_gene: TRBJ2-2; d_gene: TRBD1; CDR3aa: CASRPGQANTGELFF; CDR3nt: TGTGCCAGCCGACCGGGACAGGCGAACACCGGGGAGCTGTTTTTT
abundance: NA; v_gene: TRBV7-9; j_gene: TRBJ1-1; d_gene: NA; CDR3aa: CASSPRESEAFF; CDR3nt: TGTGCCAGCAGCCCTAGGGAGTCTGAAGCTTTCTTT
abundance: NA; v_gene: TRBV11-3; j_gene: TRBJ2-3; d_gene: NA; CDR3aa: CASSFSGTDTQYF; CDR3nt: TGTGCCAGCAGCTTTTCCGGTACAGATACGCAGTATTTT
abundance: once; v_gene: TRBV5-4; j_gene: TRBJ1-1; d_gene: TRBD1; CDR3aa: CATFEGQGRTEAFF; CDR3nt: TGTGCCACCTTTGAGGGACAGGGCAGGACTGAAGCTTTCTTT
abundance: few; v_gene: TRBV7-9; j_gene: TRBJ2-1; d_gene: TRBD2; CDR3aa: CASSLALAGGYNEQFF; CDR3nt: TGTGCCAGCAGCTTAGCGCTAGCGGGCGGATACAATGAGCAGTTCTTC
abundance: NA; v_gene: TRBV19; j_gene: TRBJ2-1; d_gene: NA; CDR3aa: CASMPGGPYNEQFF; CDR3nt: TGTGCCAGTATGCCGGGGGGCCCCTACAATGAGCAGTTCTTC
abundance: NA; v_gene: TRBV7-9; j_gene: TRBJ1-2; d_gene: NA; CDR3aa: CASSPQGTTPYYTF; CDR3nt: TGTGCCAGCAGCCCTCAGGGGACCACTCCCTACTACACCTTC
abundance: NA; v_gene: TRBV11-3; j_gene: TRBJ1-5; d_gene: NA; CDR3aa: CASSPSSNQPQHF; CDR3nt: TGTGCCAGCAGCCCGTCTAGCAATCAGCCCCAGCATTTT
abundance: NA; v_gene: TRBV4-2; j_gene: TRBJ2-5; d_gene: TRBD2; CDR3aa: CASSLSTSGGGETQYF; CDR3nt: TGTGCCAGCAGCCTTTCGACTAGCGGGGGGGGCGAGACCCAGTACTTC
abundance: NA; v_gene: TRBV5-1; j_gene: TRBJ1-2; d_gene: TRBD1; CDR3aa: CASSWGTGRNYGYTF; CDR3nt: TGCGCCAGCTCGTGGGGGACAGGGAGGAACTATGGCTACACCTTC
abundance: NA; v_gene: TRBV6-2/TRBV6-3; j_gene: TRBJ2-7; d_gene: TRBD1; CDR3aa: CASSTGQGETYEQYF; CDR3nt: TGTGCCAGCAGTACAGGACAGGGGGAAACCTACGAGCAGTACTTC
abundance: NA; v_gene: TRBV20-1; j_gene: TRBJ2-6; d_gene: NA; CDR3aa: CSASIGGTSGANVLTF; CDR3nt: TGCAGTGCTAGTATTGGGGGGACTTCTGGGGCCAACGTCCTGACTTTC
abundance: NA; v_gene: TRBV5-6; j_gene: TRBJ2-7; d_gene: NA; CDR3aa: CASSLVQGSTYEQYF; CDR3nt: TGTGCCAGCAGCTTGGTCCAGGGAAGTACCTACGAGCAGTACTTC
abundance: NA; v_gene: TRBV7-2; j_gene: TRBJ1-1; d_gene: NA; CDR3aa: CASSFPTGPIMNTEAFF; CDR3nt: TGTGCCAGCAGCTTCCCTACAGGGCCTATCATGAACACTGAAGCTTTCTTT
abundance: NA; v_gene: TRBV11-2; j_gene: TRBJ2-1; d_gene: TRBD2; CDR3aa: CASSLGRSSGGSSYNEQFF; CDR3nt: TGTGCCAGCAGCTTAGGGCGTTCTAGCGGGGGGAGCTCCTACAATGAGCAGTTCTTC
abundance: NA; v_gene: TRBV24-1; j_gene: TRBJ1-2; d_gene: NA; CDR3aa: CATSDRRGQQNF; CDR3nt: TGTGCCACCAGTGATCGCCGGGGTCAACAGAACTTC
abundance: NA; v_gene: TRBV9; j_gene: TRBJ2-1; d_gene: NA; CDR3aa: CASSVAGLGANEQFF; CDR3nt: TGTGCCAGCAGCGTAGCGGGTTTGGGGGCGAATGAGCAGTTCTTC
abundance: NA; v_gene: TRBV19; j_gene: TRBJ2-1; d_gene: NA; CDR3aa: CASSDRYAVEQFF; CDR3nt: TGTGCCAGCAGTGACAGGTATGCCGTTGAGCAGTTCTTC
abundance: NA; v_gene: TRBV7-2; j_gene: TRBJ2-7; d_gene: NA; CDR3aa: CASSFDSTPYEQYF; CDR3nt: TGTGCCAGCAGCTTCGACAGTACCCCCTACGAGCAGTACTTC
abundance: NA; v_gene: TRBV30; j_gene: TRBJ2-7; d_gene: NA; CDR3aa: CAWSVQEGLDEQYF; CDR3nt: TGTGCCTGGAGTGTGCAGGAGGGCTTGGACGAGCAGTACTTC
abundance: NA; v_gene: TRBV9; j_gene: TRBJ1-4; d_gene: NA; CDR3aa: CASSVGAGRAEKLFF; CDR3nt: TGTGCCAGCAGCGTAGGAGCAGGGAGGGCTGAAAAACTGTTTTTT
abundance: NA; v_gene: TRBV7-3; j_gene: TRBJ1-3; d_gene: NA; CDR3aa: CASSQSGGSGNTIYF; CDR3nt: TGTGCCAGCAGCCAGTCGGGGGGCTCTGGAAACACCATATATTTT
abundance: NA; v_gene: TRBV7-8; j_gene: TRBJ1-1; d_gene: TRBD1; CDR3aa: CASSTTDRGRTEAFF; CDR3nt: TGTGCCAGCAGCACCACTGACAGGGGGAGGACTGAAGCTTTCTTT
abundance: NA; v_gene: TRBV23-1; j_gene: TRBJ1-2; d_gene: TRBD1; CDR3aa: CVPGQRDYGYTF; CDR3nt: TGCGTCCCGGGACAGAGGGACTATGGCTACACCTTC
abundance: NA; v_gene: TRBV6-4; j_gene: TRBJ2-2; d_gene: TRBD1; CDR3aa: CASSEGQGNTGELFF; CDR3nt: TGTGCCAGCAGTGAGGGACAGGGGAACACCGGGGAGCTGTTTTTT
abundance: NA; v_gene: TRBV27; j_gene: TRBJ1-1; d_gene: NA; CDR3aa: CASSLYAGARTEAFF; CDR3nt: TGTGCCAGCAGTTTATATGCAGGGGCCAGGACTGAAGCTTTCTTT
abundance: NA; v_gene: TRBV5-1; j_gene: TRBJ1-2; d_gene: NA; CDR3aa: CASSLGTGEKYGYTF; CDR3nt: TGCGCCAGCAGCTTGGGCACCGGGGAGAAGTATGGCTACACCTTC
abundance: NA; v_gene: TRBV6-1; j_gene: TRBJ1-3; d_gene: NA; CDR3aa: CASSGFNVSARGLTGNTIYF; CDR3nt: TGTGCCAGCAGTGGCTTTAACGTTTCGGCCAGAGGGTTAACTGGAAACACCATATATTTT
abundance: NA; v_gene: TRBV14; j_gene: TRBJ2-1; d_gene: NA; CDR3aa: CASTPGGGRAFYNEQFF; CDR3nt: TGTGCCAGCACTCCTGGTGGGGGCAGGGCGTTTTACAATGAGCAGTTCTTC
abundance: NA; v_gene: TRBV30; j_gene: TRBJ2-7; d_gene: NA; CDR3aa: CASTLGGYEQYF; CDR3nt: TGTGCCTCGACGCTGGGGGGCTACGAGCAGTACTTC
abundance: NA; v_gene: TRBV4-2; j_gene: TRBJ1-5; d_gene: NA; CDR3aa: CASSPTPGPGIRQPQHF; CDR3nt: TGTGCCAGCAGCCCCACCCCGGGCCCAGGGATCAGACAGCCCCAGCATTTT
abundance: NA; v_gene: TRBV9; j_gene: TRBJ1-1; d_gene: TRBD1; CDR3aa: CASSPLTGDTEAFF; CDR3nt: TGTGCCAGCAGCCCCCTGACAGGGGACACTGAAGCTTTCTTT
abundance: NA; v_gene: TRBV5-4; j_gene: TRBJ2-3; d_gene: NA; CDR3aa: CASRPSVSTDTQYF; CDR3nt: TGTGCCAGCAGGCCGTCAGTTAGCACAGATACGCAGTATTTT
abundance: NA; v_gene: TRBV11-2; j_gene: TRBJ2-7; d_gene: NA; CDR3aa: CASSLEGTPYSYEQYF; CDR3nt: TGTGCCAGCAGCTTAGAGGGGACACCCTACTCCTACGAGCAGTACTTC
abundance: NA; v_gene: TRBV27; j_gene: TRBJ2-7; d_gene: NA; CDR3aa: CASSPLRAGEQYF; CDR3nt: TGTGCCAGCAGCCCACTTCGGGCAGGGGAGCAGTACTTC
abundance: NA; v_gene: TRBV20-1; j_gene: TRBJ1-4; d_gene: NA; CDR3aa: CSAPRAEKLFF; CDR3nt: TGCAGTGCTCCGAGGGCGGAAAAACTGTTTTTT
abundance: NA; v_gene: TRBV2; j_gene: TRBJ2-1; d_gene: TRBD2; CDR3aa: CASSPRTSGYKQFF; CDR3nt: TGTGCCAGCAGTCCGCGGACTAGCGGATATAAGCAGTTCTTC
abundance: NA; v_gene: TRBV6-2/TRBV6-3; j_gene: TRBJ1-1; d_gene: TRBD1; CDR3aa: CASSTGTGHPNTEAFF; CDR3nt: TGTGCCAGCAGTACCGGGACAGGGCACCCGAACACTGAAGCTTTCTTT
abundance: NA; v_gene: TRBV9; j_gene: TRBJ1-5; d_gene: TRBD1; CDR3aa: CASSATGTNQPQHF; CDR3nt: TGTGCCAGCAGCGCGACAGGGACCAATCAGCCCCAGCATTTT
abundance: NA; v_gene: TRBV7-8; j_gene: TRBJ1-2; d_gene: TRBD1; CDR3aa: CASSLDKGQFYGYTF; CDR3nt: TGTGCCAGCAGCTTAGATAAGGGACAGTTCTATGGCTACACCTTC
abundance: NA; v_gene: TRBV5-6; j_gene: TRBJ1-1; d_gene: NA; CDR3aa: CASSFRGSSTEAFF; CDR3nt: TGTGCCAGCAGCTTTCGGGGGTCCAGCACTGAAGCTTTCTTT
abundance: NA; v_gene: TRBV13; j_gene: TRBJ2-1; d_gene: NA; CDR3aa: CASSSKRTGPRYNEQFF; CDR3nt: TGTGCCAGCAGCTCCAAACGAACAGGGCCCCGCTACAATGAGCAGTTCTTC
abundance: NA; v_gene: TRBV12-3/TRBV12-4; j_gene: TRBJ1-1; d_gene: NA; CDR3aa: CASSLTRREAFF; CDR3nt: TGTGCCAGCAGTTTAACGAGGAGGGAAGCTTTCTTT
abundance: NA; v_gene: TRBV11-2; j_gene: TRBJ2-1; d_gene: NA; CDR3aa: CASSFGLMYNEQFF; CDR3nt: TGTGCCAGCAGCTTTGGACTAATGTACAATGAGCAGTTCTTC